This T cell receptor (beta chain) was identified in a study of T cells in women clearing cervical HPV infection. Study summary: Blood came at first lesion visit for cases, post-clearance for controls. With HLA typing for only a few women, HLA confounding remains possible.

Details on this clone: The read gets to within 3 residues of the CDR3 end, and the germline J gene fills in the rest.

Trimming removed 0 bases from V and 4 bases from J; junction bases left unmatched: 4. The CDR3 covers 15 residues. Germline CDR1 is SGHKS and CDR2 is YYEKEE (reference sequence). TCRdb keeps only in-frame clones here, not all; method: immunoSEQ multiplex PCR. Its listing shows fewer than 35,000 clones. The gene calls are TRBV5-5 and TRBJ2-1; TRBD2 aligns across 7 bases. This clonotype originated in a woman aged 18 to 75 with a cervical HPV16 infection that either progressed to CIN3+ or cleared (not recorded which). Sequencing was performed on blood buffy coat. The sequenced part of the CDR3 DNA is TGTGCCAGCAGCTTGGATGGACTAGATTACAATGAG. Amino acids: CASSLDGLDYNE. The full CDR3 is CASSLDGLDYNEQFF.